These 30 T cell receptor beta chains were all obtained from the same sample, sequenced in a study of cytomegalovirus exposure and HLA in healthy donors. The method was immunoSEQ multiplex PCR; TCRdb's version includes in-frame clones alone and lacks a portion of them. The sample lists roughly 190,000 clones; 86% were seen once. Specimen: PBMCs. The receptors shown here come from a woman aged 18-29 years in good health and CMV-seronegative.

The gene calls are TRBV5-3 and TRBJ1-2; D may be TRBD1 (5 bases). TRBV5-3 is assigned to the ORF class and has an uncertain function. V lost 4 bases and J 4 bases, leaving 26 bases between the germline ends. The CDR3 extends over 18 amino acids. The CDR3: CARSPKGGGNKVFYGYTF. CDR3 DNA: TGTGCCAGAAGCCCTAAGGGTGGGGGGAATAAAGTTTTCTATGGCTACACCTTC.

The chain combines TRBV5-4 with TRBJ2-3, with 7 bases fitting TRBD2. The CDR3 is 15 amino acids. The V gene end was trimmed by 5 bases and the J gene end by 3 bases; junction bases not matched to a gene: 9. Germline CDR1 and CDR2: SGHNT and YYREEE (reference sequence). For the CDR3, the DNA is TGTGCCAGCAGACTCGGGGGGACTATGACAGATACGCAGTATTTT. Translating gives CASRLGGTMTDTQYF. Variable domain in full (rest from reference TRBV5-4 and TRBJ2-3): ETGVTQSPTHLIKTRGQQVTLRCSSQSGHNTVSWYQQALGQGPQFIFQYYREEENGRGNFPPRFSGLQFPNYSSELNVNALELDDSALYLCASRLGGTMTDTQYFGPGTRLTVL.

The DNA for the CDR3 is TGTGCCATCAGTGAGCGGGACAGCGCCGAGTATGGCTACACCTTC. Translating it yields CAISERDSAEYGYTF. V and J are TRBV10-3 and TRBJ1-2; 7 bases match TRBD1. V gave up 2 bases and J gave up 5 bases; unmatched junction bases: 8. CDR1 ENHRY and CDR2 SYGVKD come from the germline V gene. The CDR3 contains 15 residues.

The chain employs TRBV5-6 and TRBJ2-7, with 8 bases that match TRBD2. V lost 4 bases and J lost 6; bases outside the gene matches: 12. CDR1 is SGHDT, CDR2 YYEEEE, per germline. CDR3 length: 15 residues. CDR3 nucleotides: TGTGCCAGCAGCCGACCGACTAGCGAACTCTCCGAGCAGTACTTC. This encodes CASSRPTSELSEQYF.

The chain couples TRBV7-6 to TRBJ1-3; TRBD1 agrees at 11 bases. Germline CDR1 SGHVS, CDR2 FNYEAQ. This CDR3 comprises 17 residues. The J segment lost 2 bases and the V segment lost 1 base, leaving 4 bases of the junction unmatched. CDR3 residues: CASSLVPGQGAGNTIYF. The CDR3 region has the DNA TGTGCCAGCAGCTTAGTTCCGGGACAGGGGGCTGGAAACACCATATATTTT. The whole variable domain, filled in from reference TRBV7-6 and TRBJ1-3, reads GAGVSQSPRYKVTKRGQDVALRCDPISGHVSLYWYRQALGQGPEFLTYFNYEAQQDKSGLPNDRFSAERPEGSISTLTIQRTEQRDSAMYRCASSLVPGQGAGNTIYFGEGSWLTVV.

J is TRBJ1-2 and V is TRBV5-4; a possible D gene is TRBD1 (5 bases). The ends were cut back, 0 bases at V and 3 bases at J, with 12 bases in the middle. The germline V gene encodes CDR1 SGHNT and CDR2 YYREEE (reference sequence). The CDR3 loop spans 15 amino acids. In nucleotides, the CDR3 is TGTGCCAGCAGCTTGGGGCCGGAGGGACACTATGGCTACACCTTC. Protein product: CASSLGPEGHYGYTF.

This chain connects TRBV4-2 to TRBJ2-5; 10 bases fit TRBD1. In germline, CDR1 is LGHNA, CDR2 YNFKEQ. CDR3 length: 17 residues. The trim removed 2 bases at V and 5 bases at J, leaving 11 bases unmatched. The CDR3 sequence is CASSQNPTTGGVETQYF. The CDR3 nucleotides read TGTGCCAGCAGCCAAAATCCTACGACAGGGGGCGTGGAGACCCAGTACTTC.

This chain links TRBV7-3 with TRBJ2-5; 8 nucleotides line up with TRBD2. Germline CDR1 and CDR2: SGHTA and FQGTGA. This CDR3 is built from 14 residues. V shed 5 bases, J shed 1 base, and the junction held 3 bases outside the gene matches. The CDR3 sequence is CASSQGLAQETQYF. The CDR3 bases are TGTGCCAGCAGCCAAGGACTAGCCCAAGAGACCCAGTACTTC.

This chain uses TRBV11-1 with TRBJ2-2; no reliable D call. Trimming stripped 0 bases from V and 4 bases from J, with 9 bases between. Germline lookup yields CDR1 SGHAT and CDR2 FQDESV (reference sequence). This CDR3 has 15 amino acids. CDR3 sequence: CASSLAALVTGELFF. The CDR3 bases are TGTGCCAGCAGCTTAGCGGCCCTAGTCACCGGGGAGCTGTTTTTT.

The chain combines TRBV5-1 with TRBJ1-4; D unresolved. The CDR3 runs 14 residues. With 1 base removed from V and 0 bases from J, the gap between germline ends came to 4 bases. Germline V gene sequence: CDR1 SGHRS, CDR2 YFSETQ. The CDR3 nucleotides read TGCGCCAGCAGCTTGACAACAACTAATGAAAAACTGTTTTTT. It is translated as CASSLTTTNEKLFF.

This chain joins TRBV6-1 and TRBJ1-5; D is perhaps TRBD1 (5 bases). V shed 0 bases and J shed 2 bases, with 11 bases lying between them. Germline V gene lookup returns CDR1 MNHNS and CDR2 SASEGT. The CDR3 sequence is 16 residues long. CDR3: CASSEAEGGGNQPQHF. The CDR3 region has the DNA TGTGCCAGCAGTGAAGCGGAGGGAGGGGGCAATCAGCCCCAGCATTTT.

The chain recombines TRBV5-1 with TRBJ2-7; TRBD1 is a possible D gene (5 bases). The V and J ends lost 6 bases and 5 bases respectively, with 15 bases between them. Germline V gene sequence: CDR1 SGHRS, CDR2 YFSETQ. The CDR3 covers 13 residues. CDR3 in amino acids: CASTTKKGNEQYF. In DNA, the CDR3 is TGCGCCAGCACCACCAAAAAGGGGAACGAGCAGTACTTC.

The V and J genes are TRBV7-3 and TRBJ2-5, with 10 bases that match TRBD2. CDR3 length equals 15 residues. Trimming at V came to 5 bases and at J to 3 bases, leaving 6 bases not matched to a gene. From germline, CDR1 is SGHTA and CDR2 FQGTGA. The DNA for the CDR3 is TGTGCCAGCAGCGCCACACTAGCGGGGAAAGAGACCCAGTACTTC. This codes for CASSATLAGKETQYF.

The gene calls are TRBV6-6 and TRBJ1-4; D ambiguous. The CDR3 sequence is 16 residues long. Germline V lookup: CDR1 MNHNY, CDR2 SVGAGI (reference sequence). Between the trimmed V and J ends, which lost 4 bases and 2 bases, there was a span of 14 bases. Here the CDR3 reads CASSSATHSTNEKLFF. The CDR3 bases are TGTGCCAGCAGTTCCGCGACACACTCCACTAATGAAAAACTGTTTTTT.

V and J are TRBV11-1 and TRBJ2-1, with 9 bases aligning to TRBD1. The CDR3 consists of 16 residues. The germline V gene has CDR1 SGHAT and CDR2 FQDESV (reference sequence). The V gene end was trimmed by 4 bases and the J gene end by 1 base; junction bases not matched to a gene: 5. The CDR3 here is CASSSRQGVSYNEQFF. In DNA, the CDR3 is TGTGCCAGCAGCTCCCGACAGGGGGTGTCCTACAATGAGCAGTTCTTC.

The rearrangement uses TRBV6-4 and TRBJ2-2, with D maybe TRBD2 (5 bases). Germline V gene lookup returns CDR1 MRHNA and CDR2 SNTAGT. The germline V and J ends were trimmed by 3 bases and 2 bases, with 10 bases remaining between them. This CDR3 spans 15 amino acids. The CDR3 loop is CASSEAGPNTGELFF. The CDR3 nucleotides are TGTGCCAGCAGTGAGGCGGGCCCAAACACCGGGGAGCTGTTTTTT.

This chain links TRBV6-6 with TRBJ1-1, with TRBD1 matching 8 bases. After removal of 6 bases from V and 5 bases from J, the junction contained 8 bases not matched to a gene. Germline V gives CDR1 MNHNY, CDR2 SVGAGI (reference sequence). This CDR3 is 14 amino acids long. The CDR3 DNA follows: TGTGCCAGCAGATCCGGACAGGGCAGAACTGAAGCTTTCTTT. Its protein is CASRSGQGRTEAFF.

This chain links TRBV10-3 with TRBJ2-7, with TRBD2 matching over 9 bases. Germline assignment: CDR1 ENHRY and CDR2 SYGVKD. This CDR3 has 13 residues. V shed 10 bases, J shed 6 bases, and the junction held 10 bases outside the gene matches. The DNA of the CDR3 is TGTGCCACCCTCCCGGGACTAGCTGGCGAGCAGTACTTC. It translates to CATLPGLAGEQYF.

The V and J genes are TRBV12-5 and TRBJ2-2; tentatively, D is TRBD1 (5 bases). The ends were cut back, 5 bases at V and 1 base at J, with 17 bases in the middle. The CDR3 runs 17 residues. CDR1 is LGHNT, CDR2 FRNRAP, per germline. CDR3 region: CASGAARRAKNTGELFF. DNA of the CDR3: TGTGCTAGTGGTGCTGCACGCAGGGCCAAGAACACCGGGGAGCTGTTTTTT.

This chain connects TRBV2 to TRBJ2-7, with D maybe TRBD1 (6 bases). Germline loops: CDR1 SNHLY, CDR2 FYNNEI. The V gene lost 6 bases and the J gene lost 0 bases, with 15 bases spanning the gap. CDR3 length equals 15 residues. CDR3 nucleotide sequence: TGTGCCAGCAGCCGAACGGGACACCGCTCCTACGAGCAGTACTTC. Its translation: CASSRTGHRSYEQYF.

J is TRBJ2-1 and V is TRBV4-1; TRBD2 matches at 8 bases. The CDR3 loop spans 13 amino acids. Trimming removed 4 bases from V and 7 bases from J; junction bases left unmatched: 3. CDR1 and CDR2 from the germline V gene are MGHRA and YSYEKL. The CDR3 here is CASSRTSRNEQFF. Written as DNA, the CDR3 is TGCGCCAGCAGCCGGACTAGCCGTAATGAGCAGTTCTTC.

This rearrangement joins TRBV6-1 to TRBJ1-2; maybe TRBD1 (6 bases). CDR3 length equals 14 residues. CDR1 and CDR2 from the germline V gene are MNHNS and SASEGT. V was trimmed by 11 bases and J by 7 bases, leaving 23 bases between them. CDR3 nucleotide sequence: TGTGCCGCCCAGAATTTTGGGACAATGGCTGGCTACACCTTC. This translates into CAAQNFGTMAGYTF.

The CDR3 spells CASGWDSRSEQYF. The CDR3 DNA reads as TGCGCCAGCGGTTGGGACAGCAGGTCCGAGCAGTACTTC. This chain uses TRBV5-1 with TRBJ2-7; 7 bases align to TRBD1. The germline V gene has CDR1 SGHRS and CDR2 YFSETQ. Germline trimming cut 7 bases from V and 6 bases from J; bases unmatched to any gene: 10. The CDR3 is 13 amino acids.

The rearrangement links TRBV5-1 to TRBJ1-1; D uncertain. Germline V gives CDR1 SGHRS, CDR2 YFSETQ. The CDR3 runs 15 residues. Trimming took off 0 bases at V and 4 bases at J, with 13 bases between the two ends. The CDR3 nucleotides are TGCGCCAGCAGCTTGGTGGAGGGCGATGTCACTGAAGCTTTCTTT. It is translated as CASSLVEGDVTEAFF. Variable domain in full (rest from reference TRBV5-1 and TRBJ1-1): KAGVTQTPRYLIKTRGQQVTLSCSPISGHRSVSWYQQTPGQGLQFLFEYFSETQRNKGNFPGRFSGRQFSNSRSEMNVSTLELGDSALYLCASSLVEGDVTEAFFGQGTRLTVV.

The V gene is TRBV9, the J gene TRBJ1-5, with TRBD1 matching over 7 bases. V lost 8 bases to trimming and J lost 2 bases; unmatched junction nucleotides: 16. The CDR3 runs 17 residues. The germline CDR1 and CDR2 sequences are SGDLS and YYNGEE. CDR3 residues: CARTRQGWGYCNQPQHF. In DNA form, the CDR3 reads TGTGCCAGGACAAGACAGGGCTGGGGTTATTGCAATCAGCCCCAGCATTTT.

This chain joins TRBV18 and TRBJ1-2, with a weak D call TRBD1 (6 bases). V was pared by 2 bases and J by 8 bases, with 21 bases between. CDR1 and CDR2 from the germline V gene are KGHSH and LQKENI. The CDR3 is made up of 16 amino acids. The CDR3 sequence is CASSPSSTGPVGGYTF. The CDR3 DNA is TGTGCCAGCTCACCATCCAGTACAGGGCCCGTCGGCGGCTACACCTTC.

This clone turned up a few times. The chain joins TRBV6-5 to TRBJ1-1, with no clear D. This CDR3 is built from 11 residues. Germline CDR1 MNHEY, CDR2 SVGAGI. The V end was cut by 2 bases, the J end by 10 bases, with 8 bases between. The CDR3 spells CASSYGLVAFF. As DNA, the CDR3 is TGTGCCAGCAGTTACGGCTTGGTAGCTTTCTTT.

This clone was seen a single time. The chain carries TRBV6-5 and TRBJ2-7; 8 positions agree with TRBD2. V was pared by 4 bases and J by 4 bases, with 6 bases of the junction left unmatched. The CDR3 is 14 residues long. CDR1 is MNHEY and CDR2 is SVGAGI in the germline V gene. CDR3 in amino acids: CASSFPGGGYEQYF. CDR3 bases: TGTGCCAGCAGTTTCCCCGGGGGGGGATACGAGCAGTACTTC.

This sequence joins TRBV21-1 and TRBJ1-1; the table gives TRBD1 as D, unverified against the DNA. TRBV21-1 is deemed a pseudogene. The CDR3 runs to 17 residues. Written as DNA, the CDR3 is TGTGCCAGCAGTATGGTTTTAGGGGTGTGTTGTGACACTGAAGCTTTCTTT. Translated, it gives CASSMVLGVCCDTEAFF.

This chain joins TRBV15 and TRBJ1-2, with unresolved D. The CDR3 extends over 16 amino acids. In germline, CDR1 is LNHNV, CDR2 YYDKDF (reference sequence). V lost 0 bases and J lost 0, with 11 bases in between. The CDR3 coding sequence is TGTGCCACCAGCAGAGATGCAGGTTCCGCTAACTATGGCTACACCTTC. Translating it yields CATSRDAGSANYGYTF.